The 21 T cell receptor beta chains listed next were all sequenced from one sample in a study of blood T cell repertoires in COVID-19. TCRdb keeps only in-frame clones here, not all; method: immunoSEQ multiplex PCR. The sample has roughly 200,000 clones, roughly 85% seen once. Specimen: peripheral blood. The receptors stem from a human donor with active or convalescent COVID-19. The donor label of this sample is uncertain.

V is TRBV4-2 and J is TRBJ2-1; 7 nucleotides match TRBD1. Germline loops: CDR1 LGHNA, CDR2 YNFKEQ. This CDR3 spans 14 amino acids. The trim removed 3 bases at V and 7 bases at J, leaving 6 bases unmatched. The CDR3 nucleotides are TGTGCCAGCAGCCAGGACAGGTCACTAAATGAGCAGTTCTTC. Amino acids: CASSQDRSLNEQFF.

This rearrangement joins TRBV29-1 to TRBJ2-1, with TRBD2 identical over 8 bases. The germline gives CDR1 SQVTM, CDR2 ANQGSEA. This CDR3 is built from 17 residues. J gave up 5 bases and V 0 bases, and 12 bases lay outside the gene matches. The CDR3 spells CSVEDQKYSGVNNEQFF. The DNA for the CDR3 is TGCAGCGTTGAAGACCAGAAGTATAGCGGGGTGAACAATGAGCAGTTCTTC.

V is TRBV10-2 and J is TRBJ1-5; D perhaps matches TRBD1 (6 bases). Trimming cost V 2 bases and J 4 bases, with 9 bases left between them. Germline lookup yields CDR1 WSHSY and CDR2 SAAADI. The CDR3 is made up of 14 amino acids. The DNA of the CDR3 is TGCGCCAGCAGTGAGCCGACAGGAAATCAGCCCCAGCATTTT. Translated: CASSEPTGNQPQHF.

The chain recombines TRBV10-3 with TRBJ1-5, with D uncertain. The V gene's germline CDR1 is ENHRY and CDR2 SYGVKD. Between the trimmed V and J ends, which lost 0 bases and 5 bases, there was a span of 5 bases. This CDR3 has 13 amino acids. The CDR3 nucleotides are TGTGCCATCAGTGAGTCCCGCGATCAGCCCCAGCATTTT. This encodes CAISESRDQPQHF.

The chain recombines TRBV11-2 with TRBJ2-1, with D maybe TRBD1 (6 bases). Germline CDR1 SGHAT, CDR2 FQNNGV. The length of the CDR3 is 12 residues. V was clipped by 5 bases and J by 8 bases, with 10 bases between them. The CDR3 reads CASSAHRDEQFF. The CDR3 nucleotides read TGTGCCAGCAGCGCCCACAGGGATGAGCAGTTCTTC.

V is TRBV28 and J is TRBJ1-4; 8 positions agree with TRBD1. V was pared by 4 bases and J by 8 bases, with 6 bases of the junction left unmatched. CDR3 size: 14 residues. CDR1 MDHEN and CDR2 SYDVKM come from the germline V gene. This chain's CDR3 is CASSSGQGTEKLFF. The DNA for the CDR3 is TGTGCCAGCAGTTCCGGACAGGGCACCGAAAAACTGTTTTTT.

This chain links TRBV4-1 with TRBJ2-1, with 16 bases that match TRBD2. The CDR3 totals 19 residues. Germline V lookup: CDR1 MGHRA, CDR2 YSYEKL. Germline trimming cut 1 base from V and 10 bases from J; bases unmatched to any gene: 13. CDR3 nucleotides: TGCGCCAGCAGCCAAGTCCATGGGACTAGCGGGAGGGCCGCGCGAGAGCAGTTCTTC. This gives the protein CASSQVHGTSGRAAREQFF.

The chain carries TRBV7-9 and TRBJ1-2; possible D gene TRBD1, 6 bases. CDR3 length: 14 amino acids. The germline CDR1 and CDR2 sequences are SEHNR and FQNEAQ (reference sequence). V was pared by 3 bases and J by 4 bases, with 12 bases between. Here the CDR3 DNA reads TGTGCCAGCAGCTTCCGACAGGTGGTCTATGGCTACACCTTC. It codes for CASSFRQVVYGYTF. The variable domain in full, with the rest retrieved from reference TRBV7-9 and TRBJ1-2, is DTGVSQNPRHKITKRGQNVTFRCDPISEHNRLYWYRQTLGQGPEFLTYFQNEAQLEKSRLLSDRFSAERPKGSFSTLEIQRTEQGDSAMYLCASSFRQVVYGYTFGSGTRLTVV.

V and J are TRBV19 and TRBJ2-1, with 9 positions matching TRBD2. Germline values: CDR1 LNHDA, CDR2 SQIVND (reference sequence). V dropped 5 bases and J dropped 5; count of bases not matched to a gene: 7. The CDR3 extends over 15 amino acids. CDR3 sequence reads: CASSLAGSKNNEQFF. The CDR3 coding sequence is TGTGCCAGTAGTCTAGCGGGGAGTAAAAACAATGAGCAGTTCTTC.

This clone was counted a few times. V is TRBV12-3 or TRBV12-4 and J is TRBJ1-6; D is perhaps TRBD1 (6 bases). The CDR3 is 12 amino acids. Between the trimmed V and J ends, which lost 3 bases and 12 bases, there was a span of 9 bases. CDR3 loop: CASSFGGQPLHF. The CDR3 nucleotides read TGTGCCAGCAGTTTTGGGGGCCAACCCCTCCACTTT.

The rearrangement uses TRBV11-2 and TRBJ2-3, with D tentatively TRBD1 (5 bases). V dropped 5 bases and J dropped 0 bases, with 15 bases sitting between them. CDR3 length equals 16 residues. Germline CDR1 SGHAT, CDR2 FQNNGV. CDR3 loop: CASSQAFGASTDTQYF. For the CDR3, the DNA is TGTGCCAGCAGCCAGGCGTTTGGGGCCAGCACAGATACGCAGTATTTT.

The chain carries TRBV9 and TRBJ1-2; D unresolved. The germline CDR1 and CDR2 sequences are SGDLS and YYNGEE. The CDR3 spans 15 residues. The V end lost 4 bases, the J end lost 1 base, and 14 bases lay between the germline ends. The CDR3 DNA reads as TGTGCCAGCAGCATACACTCGACTAATAACTATGGCTACACCTTC. Translated: CASSIHSTNNYGYTF.

The chain combines TRBV9 with TRBJ1-2; 10 bases map to TRBD1. J was trimmed by 1 base and V by 3 bases; bases with no gene match: 3. The germline V gene has CDR1 SGDLS and CDR2 YYNGEE. This CDR3 comprises 15 residues. The CDR3 spells CASSDRTGGNYGYTF. CDR3 sequence (DNA): TGTGCCAGCAGCGACCGGACAGGGGGTAACTATGGCTACACCTTC.

This clone has just a few counts. J is TRBJ2-1 and V is TRBV7-3; 7 bases map to TRBD2. The CDR3 spans 15 residues. Germline V lookup: CDR1 SGHTA, CDR2 FQGTGA. The ends lost 5 bases at V and 8 bases at J; junction bases unmatched: 12. The CDR3 DNA sequence: TGTGCCAGCAGCGCCGGGACTACGTGGGCTTATGAGCAGTTCTTC. Its protein product is CASSAGTTWAYEQFF.

V gene TRBV18 combines with J gene TRBJ2-1, with TRBD2 matching 14 bases. The CDR3 has 16 residues. Unmatched junction bases numbered 3, after V lost 0 bases and J lost 8 bases. Looked up from germline, CDR1 is KGHSH and CDR2 is LQKENI. The CDR3 region is CASSPPGLAGGYEQFF. As DNA, the CDR3 is TGTGCCAGCTCACCACCCGGACTAGCGGGGGGCTATGAGCAGTTCTTC.

V and J are TRBV28 and TRBJ1-5, with TRBD1 matching 9 bases. The CDR3 is made up of 15 amino acids. Germline V gene lookup returns CDR1 MDHEN and CDR2 SYDVKM. V lost 5 bases, J lost 2 bases, and 4 bases stayed unmatched. The CDR3 loop reads CASSITGGGNQPQHF. CDR3 bases: TGTGCCAGCAGTATCACAGGGGGCGGCAATCAGCCCCAGCATTTT.

This chain connects TRBV7-9 to TRBJ2-7, with D uncertain. CDR3 length: 14 amino acids. Germline-derived CDR1 and CDR2 are SEHNR and FQNEAQ (reference sequence). The V and J ends lost 5 bases and 2 bases respectively, with 13 bases between them. CDR3 amino acids: CASSLPNLPYEQYF. DNA for the CDR3: TGTGCCAGCAGCCTACCAAACCTCCCCTACGAGCAGTACTTC. Looking up the rest from reference TRBV7-9 and TRBJ2-7 gives the full variable domain: DTGVSQNPRHKITKRGQNVTFRCDPISEHNRLYWYRQTLGQGPEFLTYFQNEAQLEKSRLLSDRFSAERPKGSFSTLEIQRTEQGDSAMYLCASSLPNLPYEQYFGPGTRLTVT.

The chain combines TRBV19 with TRBJ1-1; D remains unclear. The V end lost 5 bases, the J end lost 3 bases, and 13 bases lay between the germline ends. Per germline, CDR1 LNHDA and CDR2 SQIVND (reference sequence). The CDR3 covers 14 residues. DNA for the CDR3: TGTGCCAGTAGTGCGACGAACGGAGACACTGAAGCTTTCTTT. The encoded protein is CASSATNGDTEAFF.

The rearrangement uses TRBV27 and TRBJ2-5, with 9 bases lining up with TRBD1. There are 15 residues in the CDR3. In germline, CDR1 is MNHEY, CDR2 SMNVEV (reference sequence). The trim removed 5 bases at V and 5 bases at J, leaving 9 bases unmatched. In DNA, the CDR3 is TGTGCCAGCAGTAAAGGGACAGGGAGATTGGAGACCCAGTACTTC. Translating it yields CASSKGTGRLETQYF.

The genes are TRBV5-5 and TRBJ1-6; 9 bases line up with TRBD1. The length of the CDR3 is 14 residues. Per the germline V gene, CDR1 is SGHKS and CDR2 is YYEKEE (reference sequence). Trimming cost V 2 bases and J 7 bases; bases outside gene matches: 1. The CDR3 nucleotides are TGTGCCAGCAGCTTCGGACAGGGGAATTCACCCCTCCACTTT. Translation: CASSFGQGNSPLHF. The full variable domain, its missing parts supplied by reference TRBV5-5 and TRBJ1-6, is DAGVTQSPTHLIKTRGQQVTLRCSPISGHKSVSWYQQVLGQGPQFIFQYYEKEERGRGNFPDRFSARQFPNYSSELNVNALLLGDSALYLCASSFGQGNSPLHFGNGTRLTVT.

The chain couples TRBV6-1 to TRBJ2-7, with 9 bases identical to TRBD1. In germline, CDR1 is MNHNS, CDR2 SASEGT. The length of the CDR3 is 15 residues. With 3 bases clipped from V and 4 bases from J, the junction kept 7 bases outside the gene matches. The CDR3 here is CASSEQPGQGYEQYF. The CDR3 DNA follows: TGTGCCAGCAGTGAGCAACCGGGACAGGGATACGAGCAGTACTTC.